Detailed here is one T cell receptor beta chain. The antigen remains undetermined. These data originate in a study of response to subunit inactivated influenza vaccine. Notes on the study in general: T cells newly recruited by each seasonal influenza vaccination are few, the authors suggested.

Each CDR3 protein is one row after TCRdb ran MiXCR on the RT-PCR reads. The table records about 700,000 distinct CDR3 sequences, 14% of them present only once. The CDR3 has 12 residues. The ends were cut back, 0 bases at V and 5 bases at J, with 3 bases in the middle. Germline loops: CDR1 KGHDR, CDR2 SFDVKD. This sequence originates from a man aged 50 or older who received an inactivated influenza vaccine. This chain connects TRBV24-1 to TRBJ2-5; D not certain. Specimen: PBMCs from blood, collected about 14 days before vaccination. The DNA for the CDR3 is TGTGCCACCAGTGATTTGGGGGAGACCCAGTACTTC. It specifies CATSDLGETQYF.